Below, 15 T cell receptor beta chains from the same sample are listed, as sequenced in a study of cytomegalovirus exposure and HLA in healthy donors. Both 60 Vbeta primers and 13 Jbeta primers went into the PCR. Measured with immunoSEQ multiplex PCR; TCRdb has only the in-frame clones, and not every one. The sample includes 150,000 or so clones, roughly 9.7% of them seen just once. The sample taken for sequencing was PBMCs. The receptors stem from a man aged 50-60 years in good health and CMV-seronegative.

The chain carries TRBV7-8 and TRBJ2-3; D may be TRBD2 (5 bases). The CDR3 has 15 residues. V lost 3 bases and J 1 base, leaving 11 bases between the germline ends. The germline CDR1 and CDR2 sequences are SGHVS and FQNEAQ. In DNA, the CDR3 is TGTGCCAGCAGCTTCCCAACTAGGGGCACAGATACGCAGTATTTT. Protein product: CASSFPTRGTDTQYF. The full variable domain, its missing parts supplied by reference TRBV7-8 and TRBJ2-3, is GAGVSQSPRYKVAKRGQDVALRCDPISGHVSLFWYQQALGQGPEFLTYFQNEAQLDKSGLPSDRFFAERPEGSVSTLKIQRTQQEDSAVYLCASSFPTRGTDTQYFGPGTRLTVL.

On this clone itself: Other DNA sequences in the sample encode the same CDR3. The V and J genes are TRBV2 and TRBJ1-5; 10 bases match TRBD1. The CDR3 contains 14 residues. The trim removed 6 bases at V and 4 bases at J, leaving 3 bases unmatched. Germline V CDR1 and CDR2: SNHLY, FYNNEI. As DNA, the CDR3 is TGTGCCAGCAGCCCGGGACAGGGGAATCAGCCCCAGCATTTT. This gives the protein CASSPGQGNQPQHF.

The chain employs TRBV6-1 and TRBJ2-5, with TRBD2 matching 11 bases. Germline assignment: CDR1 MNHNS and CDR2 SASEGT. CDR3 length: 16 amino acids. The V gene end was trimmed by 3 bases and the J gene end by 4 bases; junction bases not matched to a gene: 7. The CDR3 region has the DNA TGTGCCAGCAGTGAGAATAGCGGGGGGGGCCGAGAGACCCAGTACTTC. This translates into CASSENSGGGRETQYF.

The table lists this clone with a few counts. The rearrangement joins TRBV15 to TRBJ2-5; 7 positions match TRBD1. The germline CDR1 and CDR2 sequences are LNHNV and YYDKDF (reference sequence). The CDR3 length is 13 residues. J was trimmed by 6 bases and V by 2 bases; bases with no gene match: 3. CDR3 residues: CATSRYRGQTQYF. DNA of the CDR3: TGTGCCACCAGCAGATACAGGGGCCAGACCCAGTACTTC.

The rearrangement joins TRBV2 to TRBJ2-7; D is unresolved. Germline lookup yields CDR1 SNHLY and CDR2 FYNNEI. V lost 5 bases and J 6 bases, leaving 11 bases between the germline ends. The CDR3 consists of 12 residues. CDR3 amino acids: CASSPSVGEQYF. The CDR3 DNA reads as TGTGCCAGCAGTCCCAGCGTCGGCGAGCAGTACTTC.

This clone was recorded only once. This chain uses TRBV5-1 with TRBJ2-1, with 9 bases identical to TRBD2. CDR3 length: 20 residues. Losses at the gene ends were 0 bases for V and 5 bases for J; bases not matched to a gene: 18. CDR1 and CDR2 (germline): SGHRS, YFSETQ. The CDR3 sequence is CASSLDFSYDAGGWDNEQFF. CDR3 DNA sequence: TGCGCCAGCAGCTTGGATTTCTCCTACGACGCGGGAGGGTGGGACAATGAGCAGTTCTTC.

The CDR3 spells CASSSGQWGEKLFF. The CDR3 region has the DNA TGTGCCAGCAGTTCAGGACAGTGGGGTGAAAAACTGTTTTTT. J is TRBJ1-4 and V is TRBV27; tentative D call: TRBD1 (6 bases). Germline loops: CDR1 MNHEY, CDR2 SMNVEV (reference sequence). The CDR3 runs 14 residues. The V gene lost 4 bases and the J gene lost 7 bases, with 13 bases spanning the gap. Full variable domain (outside the CDR3, taken from reference TRBV27 and TRBJ1-4): EAQVTQNPRYLITVTGKKLTVTCSQNMNHEYMSWYRQDPGLGLRQIYYSMNVEVTDKGDVPEGYKVSRKEKRNFPLILESPSPNQTSLYFCASSSGQWGEKLFFGSGTQLSVL.

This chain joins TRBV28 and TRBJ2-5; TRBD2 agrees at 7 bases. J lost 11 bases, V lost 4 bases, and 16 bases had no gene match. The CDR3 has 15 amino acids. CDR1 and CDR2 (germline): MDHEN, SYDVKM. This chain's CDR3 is CASSSHSGPPGEQYF. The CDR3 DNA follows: TGTGCCAGCAGTTCACATAGCGGGCCGCCTGGGGAGCAGTACTTC. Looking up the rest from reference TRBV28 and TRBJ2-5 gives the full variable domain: DVKVTQSSRYLVKRTGEKVFLECVQDMDHENMFWYRQDPGLGLRLIYFSYDVKMKEKGDIPEGYSVSREKKERFSLILESASTNQTSMYLCASSSHSGPPGEQYFGPGTRLLVL.

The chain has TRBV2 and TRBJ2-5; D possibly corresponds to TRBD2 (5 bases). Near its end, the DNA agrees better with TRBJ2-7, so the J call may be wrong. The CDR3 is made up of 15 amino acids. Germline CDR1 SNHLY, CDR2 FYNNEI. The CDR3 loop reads CASSVEGRASYEQYF. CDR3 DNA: TGTGCCAGCAGTGTTGAAGGGCGGGCCTCCTACGAGCAGTACTTC.

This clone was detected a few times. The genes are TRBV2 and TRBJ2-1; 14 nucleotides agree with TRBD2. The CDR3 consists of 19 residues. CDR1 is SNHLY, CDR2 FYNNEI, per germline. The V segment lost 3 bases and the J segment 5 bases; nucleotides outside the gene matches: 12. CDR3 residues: CASSDRPTSGRALDNEQFF. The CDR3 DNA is TGTGCCAGCAGTGATCGTCCGACTAGCGGGAGGGCCTTGGACAATGAGCAGTTCTTC. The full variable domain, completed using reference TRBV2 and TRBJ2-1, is EPEVTQTPSHQVTQMGQEVILRCVPISNHLYFYWYRQILGQKVEFLVSFYNNEISEKSEIFDDQFSVERPDGSNFTLKIRSTKLEDSAMYFCASSDRPTSGRALDNEQFFGPGTRLTVL.

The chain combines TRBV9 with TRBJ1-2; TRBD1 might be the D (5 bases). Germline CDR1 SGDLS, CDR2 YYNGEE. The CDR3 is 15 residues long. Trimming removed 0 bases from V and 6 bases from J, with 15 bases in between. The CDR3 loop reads CASSVATGVLHGYTF. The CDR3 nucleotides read TGTGCCAGCAGCGTAGCTACGGGGGTCTTGCATGGCTACACCTTC.

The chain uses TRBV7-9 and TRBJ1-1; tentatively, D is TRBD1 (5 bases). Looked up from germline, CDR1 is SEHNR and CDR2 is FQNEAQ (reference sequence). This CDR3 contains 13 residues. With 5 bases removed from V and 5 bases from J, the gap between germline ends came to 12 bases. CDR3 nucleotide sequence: TGTGCCAGCAGCACCGCGGGGGGTACTGAAGCTTTCTTT. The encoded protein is CASSTAGGTEAFF.

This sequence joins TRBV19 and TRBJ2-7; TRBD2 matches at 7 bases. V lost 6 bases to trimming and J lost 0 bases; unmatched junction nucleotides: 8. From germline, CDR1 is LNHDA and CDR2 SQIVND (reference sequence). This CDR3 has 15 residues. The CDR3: CASSERDPSSYEQYF. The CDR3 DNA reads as TGTGCCAGTAGCGAGCGGGACCCTAGCTCCTACGAGCAGTACTTC.

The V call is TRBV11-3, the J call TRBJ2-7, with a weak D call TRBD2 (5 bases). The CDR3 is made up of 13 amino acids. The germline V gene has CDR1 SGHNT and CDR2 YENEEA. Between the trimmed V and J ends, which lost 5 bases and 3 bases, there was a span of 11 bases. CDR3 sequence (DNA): TGTGCCAGCAGCCTGGAGCGGAACTACGAGCAGTACTTC. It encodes CASSLERNYEQYF.

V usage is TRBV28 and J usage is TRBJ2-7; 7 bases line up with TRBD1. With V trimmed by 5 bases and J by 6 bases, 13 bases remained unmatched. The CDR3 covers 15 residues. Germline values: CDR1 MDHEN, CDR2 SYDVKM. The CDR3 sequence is CASSTNVDRAGEQYF. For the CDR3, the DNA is TGTGCCAGCAGTACCAATGTCGACAGGGCGGGCGAGCAGTACTTC.